This TCR beta chain was recovered during a study of long-term antiretroviral therapy in people with HIV. General study results and limits: Comparison with controls showed narrower CDR3 length ranges in HIV repertoires.

The libraries were made with immunoSEQ v3.0 at survey level. Using immunoSEQ multiplex PCR, the repertoire was profiled, and TCRdb retains in-frame clones only, with some absent. The table has approximately 24,000 clones, around 84% seen once. This CDR3 comprises 15 residues. J gave up 3 bases and V 6 bases, and 10 bases lay outside the gene matches. Germline V gene lookup returns CDR1 SNHLY and CDR2 FYNNEI. Worth noting for this clone: Antigen unknown.

The source was unsorted PBMCs, collected 4.4 years after starting antiretroviral therapy. The rearrangement links TRBV2 to TRBJ1-2; 7 bases align to TRBD1. This TCR came from a man in his thirties or forties with HIV. In nucleotides, the CDR3 is TGTGCCAGCAGCGGAGACAGGGAAAGGGACTATGGCTACACCTTC. It codes for CASSGDRERDYGYTF.